The present T cell receptor beta chain was sequenced within a study of blood T cells in healthy people across ages (dated by TCRdb to 2013 to 2016). Concerning the study at large: In model experiments, template switching captured about one uniquely barcoded TCR beta cDNA molecule for every two T cells. The study measured age-related changes in TCR beta repertoire diversity using deep sequencing normalized with unique cDNA molecular identifiers. Using the same blood draw, the study looked at two additional independent replicas of 1 million unique cDNA reads for two donors, one aged 18 to 29 and the other aged 80 or older. Donors of different ages were randomly distributed across sequencing lanes to avoid experimental bias. The donors were divided into four age groups: young (average around 16 years), middle-aged (around 41), aged (about 60) and long-lived (82). Paper-wide results and their limitations: Compared with the aged group, the long-lived group had more naive CD4+ T cells, fewer expanded clones and increased TCR diversity, suggesting age selection. As age increased, observed TCR beta diversity per million T cells dropped in a roughly linear way, and a significant reduction was already evident by age 40. Estimates of total diversity based on one million sequenced T cells were regarded as lower bounds and as underestimates. The CMV infection status of donors was not known, potentially confounding age-related changes in expanded clonotypes. Since profiling was done on bulk unsorted PBMCs, naive and antigen-experienced compartments could not be conclusively compared. The percentage of naive T cells measured by flow cytometry correlated strongly with observed TCR beta diversity.

Library preparation was by 5' RACE. Sequencing was performed on an Illumina HiSeq 2500. A second PCR of about 6 to 11 cycles was performed with a sample-barcoded 5' primer and a J-beta primer mix. A unique molecular identifier was introduced onto each TCR beta cDNA molecule by a template-switch 5' adaptor carrying 12 random nucleotides. Each sample yielded at least 2.5 million CDR3-containing paired-end reads. First-strand cDNA synthesis was performed from all RNA using the Mint cDNA synthesis kit, with priming by a TRBC-specific oligonucleotide. Following uracil-DNA glycosylase treatment, all cDNA underwent a first 18-cycle PCR with the universal primers M1SS and BC2_uni_R. The published analysis was carried out like this. For normalization, 1 million high-quality reads, each with a distinct molecular identifier, were randomly selected from each sample. Reads with shared molecular identifiers were discarded instead of being binned into consensus sequences. MiTCR, run with a Q25 quality threshold and the strictest error-elimination algorithm, handled CDR3 identification, clonotype clustering and error correction. A nonparametric unseen species model with Euler transformation was used to estimate a lower bound on total TCR beta diversity. In TCRdb, the public reads were trimmed at Q25 with fastp and aligned with MiXCR, with productive beta chains retained. Each record represents a unique CDR3 protein, reported with the most common genes and DNA among its rows. TCRdb's processing, not the study's, gives the V and J calls here. This sample gives over a million distinct CDR3 sequences in total; 40% to 50% of them show up just once. The top ten clonotypes cover 15% to 20% of the sample.

From the cysteine up to the phenylalanine, the CDR3 has a length of 16 residues. Of all the DNA, just the CDR3 is kept, 48 bases in frame from base 1. Cut back by 4 bases and 8 bases, the V and J ends lie 23 bases apart. The germline V gene provides CDR1 KGHSH and CDR2 LQKENI. Systemically healthy Caucasian individuals from Russia, 35 to 50 in total and aged roughly 6 to 100 years, were included as donors. Each donor gave roughly 11 milliliters of peripheral blood, drawn into EDTA-treated Vacutainer tubes. Ficoll-Paque density-gradient centrifugation was used to isolate PBMCs, with at least 7 million per sample. Trizol reagent was used to extract total RNA from the PBMCs, yielding at least 5 micrograms per sample. For every donor, an aliquot of PBMCs went through flow cytometry to measure the percentages of naive CD45RAhigh/CD27high T cells. Of note for this clonotype: No cognate antigen has been identified for it. No qualities accompany the bases; no much larger clone lies one base away.

The sequence joins TRBV18 to TRBJ1-2, with the D gene call left open. Sequencing was done on a sample of blood. The TCR comes from a woman aged 60 to 75 in good health. CDR3 protein: CASSRVPEDPILGYTF. The DNA sequence is as follows: TGTGCCAGCTCACGCGTGCCAGAAGACCCTATTTTAGGCTACACCTTC.